This T cell receptor beta chain stems from a study of cytomegalovirus exposure and HLA in healthy donors. Study as a whole: Genotyping of 430 or so donors showed that 80% to 85% belonged to the Caucasian-associated ancestry cluster. Overall study results and limits: Information on immune exposure was restricted to one variable (CMV serostatus).

With regard to this clone: Its cognate antigen is unknown.

Both 60 Vbeta primers and 13 Jbeta primers went into the PCR. Assay: immunoSEQ multiplex PCR; the TCRdb copy retains only in-frame clones and omits some. The sample consists of 170,000 or so clones, roughly 80% of them appearing once. Germline CDR1 and CDR2: SGHNT and YENEEA. V was clipped by 0 bases and J by 0 bases, with 9 bases between them. The CDR3 consists of 15 residues. The sequenced material came from PBMCs. This sequence joins TRBV11-3 and TRBJ2-7; D might be TRBD2 (5 bases). The source is a young man in good health and CMV-seronegative. DNA of the CDR3: TGTGCCAGCAGCTTAGAGGCGGGCTACTCCTACGAGCAGTACTTC. It codes for CASSLEAGYSYEQYF.